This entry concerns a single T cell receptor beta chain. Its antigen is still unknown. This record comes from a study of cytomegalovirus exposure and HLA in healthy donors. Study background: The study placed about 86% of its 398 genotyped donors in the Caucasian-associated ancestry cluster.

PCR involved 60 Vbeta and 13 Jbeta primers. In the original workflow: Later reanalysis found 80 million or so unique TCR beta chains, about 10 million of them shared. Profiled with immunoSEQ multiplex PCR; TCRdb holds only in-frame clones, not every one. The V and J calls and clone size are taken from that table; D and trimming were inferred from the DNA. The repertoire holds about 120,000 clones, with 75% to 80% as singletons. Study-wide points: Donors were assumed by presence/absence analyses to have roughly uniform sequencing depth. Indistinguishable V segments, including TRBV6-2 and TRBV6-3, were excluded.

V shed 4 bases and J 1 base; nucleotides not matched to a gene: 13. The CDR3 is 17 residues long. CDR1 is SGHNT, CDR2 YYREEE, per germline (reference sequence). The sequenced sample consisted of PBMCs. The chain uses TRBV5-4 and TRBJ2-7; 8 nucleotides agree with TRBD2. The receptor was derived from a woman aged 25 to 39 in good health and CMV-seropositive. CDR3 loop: CASSPGLAGSISYEQYF. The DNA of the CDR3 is TGTGCCAGCAGCCCCGGTCTAGCGGGTTCAATTTCCTACGAGCAGTACTTC.